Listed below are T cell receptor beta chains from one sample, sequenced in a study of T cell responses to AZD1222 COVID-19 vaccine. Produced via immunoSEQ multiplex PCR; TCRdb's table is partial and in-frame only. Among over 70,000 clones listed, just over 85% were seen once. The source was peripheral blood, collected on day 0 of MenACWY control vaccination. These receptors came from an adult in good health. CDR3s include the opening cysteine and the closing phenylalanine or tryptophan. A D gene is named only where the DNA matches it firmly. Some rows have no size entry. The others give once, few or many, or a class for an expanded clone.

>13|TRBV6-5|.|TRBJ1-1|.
TGTGCCAGCAGTAAGGAACTCGACACTGAAGCTTTCTTT
CASSKELDTEAFF
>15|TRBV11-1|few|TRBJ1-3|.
TGTGCCAGCAGCTCCACTGGTGGGACTGGAAACACCATATATTTT
CASSSTGGTGNTIYF
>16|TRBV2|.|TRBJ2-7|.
TGTGCCAGCAGTGAAGTGGACGTCCGAAGCTCCTACGAGCAGTACTTC
CASSEVDVRSSYEQYF
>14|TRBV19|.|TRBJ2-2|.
TGTGCCAGTAAAAACAGGGTTCCCCCCGGGGAGCTGTTTTTT
CASKNRVPPGELFF
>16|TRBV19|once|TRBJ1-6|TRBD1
TGTGCCAGTACCTCAAGGACAGGGGGGGGTAATTCACCCCTCCACTTT
CASTSRTGGGNSPLHF
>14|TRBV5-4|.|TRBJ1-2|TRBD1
TGTGCCAGCAGCTCGACCGGGACAGGCTATGGCTACACCTTC
CASSSTGTGYGYTF
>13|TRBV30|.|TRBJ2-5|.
TGTGCCTGGAGTGTAAAGGGGTCCAAGACCCAGTACTTC
CAWSVKGSKTQYF
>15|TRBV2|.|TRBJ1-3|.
TGTGCCAGCAGTGAGTTTGTTATCTCTGGAAACACCATATATTTT
CASSEFVISGNTIYF
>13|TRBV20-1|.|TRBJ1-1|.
TGCAGTGCTAGTCGTCAGACGAACACTGAAGCTTTCTTT
CSASRQTNTEAFF
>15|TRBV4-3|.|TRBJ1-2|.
TGCGCCAGCAGCCGTCAAGGCGGCCAGGGCTATGGCTACACCTTC
CASSRQGGQGYGYTF
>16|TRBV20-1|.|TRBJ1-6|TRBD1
TGCAGTGCTAGTTTGTCAGGGGGCGCGGGTAATTCACCCCTCCACTTT
CSASLSGGAGNSPLHF
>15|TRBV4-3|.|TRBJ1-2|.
TGCGCCAGCAGCCAAGAGTCCGGAATTTCTTATGGCTACACCTTC
CASSQESGISYGYTF
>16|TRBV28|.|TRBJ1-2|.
TGTGCCAGCAGTTTATGGGAGGCAGGGCGGAACTATGGCTACACCTTC
CASSLWEAGRNYGYTF
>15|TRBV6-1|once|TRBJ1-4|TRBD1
TGTGCCAGCAGTGAACTGACAGGGACTAATGAAAAACTGTTTTTT
CASSELTGTNEKLFF